At least ten counts were recorded for the clone carrying this T cell receptor (beta chain). TCRdb used MiXCR to reprocess the RT-PCR reads, holding one entry per CDR3 protein. There are hundreds of thousands of distinct CDR3 sequences in the sample; over 12% occur only once, and just over 3.5% lies in the top ten. The sequenced sample was memory CD4+ T cells from blood. The receptor's source is a female donor in good health, serving as a healthy control.

The CDR3 protein is CASTATGLEQYF. The CDR3 DNA is TGTGCCAGCACCGCGACAGGGCTCGAGCAGTACTTC. The rearrangement uses TRBV27 and TRBJ2-7, with TRBD1 matching 7 bases. The CDR3 length is 12 residues. Trimming removed 7 bases from V and 6 bases from J; junction bases left unmatched: 6. Germline V gives CDR1 MNHEY, CDR2 SMNVEV (reference sequence).